These 6 T cell receptor beta chains were all obtained from the same sample, sequenced in a study of shared clonotypes between healthy human individuals. Clones were read by immunoSEQ multiplex PCR, and TCRdb kept only the in-frame ones, dropping some. Among 950,000 to 1,100,000 clones listed, around 82% were seen once. The sample consisted of memory CD4+ T cells from PBMCs. Subset denoted: CD45RA-negative fraction. These receptors were obtained from a man aged 18 to 30 in good health. Some clones in this sample may be carry-over from other donors' samples.

This clone has just one count. The J gene is TRBJ1-2, the V gene TRBV7-8; possible D gene TRBD1, 6 bases. The CDR3 runs to 14 residues. Germline values: CDR1 SGHVS, CDR2 FQNEAQ. V was trimmed by 1 base and J by 4 bases, leaving 10 bases between them. CDR3 region: CASSLEGVGYGYTF. DNA for the CDR3: TGTGCCAGCAGCTTAGAGGGGGTGGGCTATGGCTACACCTTC.

In regard to this clone: The sample contains more than one DNA sequence encoding this CDR3. The V gene is TRBV5-6, the J gene TRBJ1-2, with D uncertain. V was clipped by 4 bases and J by 8 bases, with 15 bases between them. Germline CDR1 is SGHDT and CDR2 is YYEEEE. The CDR3 is 13 amino acids. The chain's CDR3 is CASSPREARGYTF. CDR3 in DNA: TGTGCCAGCAGCCCCCGAGAAGCGAGAGGCTACACCTTC.

This sequence joins TRBV7-6 and TRBJ2-5, with 9 nucleotides matching TRBD1. Germline CDR1 SGHVS, CDR2 FNYEAQ. J was trimmed by 2 bases and V by 4 bases; bases with no gene match: 5. CDR3 length: 15 amino acids. The CDR3 region is CASSSGTGTQETQYF. DNA for the CDR3: TGTGCCAGCAGCTCCGGGACAGGGACACAAGAGACCCAGTACTTC.

DNA for the CDR3: TGTGCCAGCAGTATTGACCTAGCGGGAGGTCTCAATGAGCAGTTCTTC. Translating it yields CASSIDLAGGLNEQFF. This chain uses TRBV28 with TRBJ2-1; 11 bases align to TRBD2. The ends lost 5 bases at V and 6 bases at J; junction bases unmatched: 9. Germline V gene sequence: CDR1 MDHEN, CDR2 SYDVKM. The CDR3 spans 16 residues.

The chain uses TRBV28 and TRBJ2-4, with 7 nucleotides matching TRBD2. The V gene end was trimmed by 2 bases and the J gene end by 6 bases; junction bases not matched to a gene: 7. From germline, CDR1 is MDHEN and CDR2 SYDVKM. The CDR3 loop spans 15 amino acids. The CDR3 region is CASSLREGGGNIQYF. The CDR3 region has the DNA TGTGCCAGCAGTTTAAGGGAGGGAGGCGGAAACATTCAGTACTTC.

This chain uses TRBV29-1 with TRBJ2-1; D might be TRBD2 (6 bases). Per the germline V gene, CDR1 is SQVTM and CDR2 is ANQGSEA. CDR3 size: 14 residues. The V gene lost 5 bases and the J gene lost 0 bases, with 11 bases spanning the gap. CDR3 nucleotides: TGCAGCGTTTCTGACGGGAGCTCCTACAATGAGCAGTTCTTC. Translating it yields CSVSDGSSYNEQFF.